A selection of T cell receptor beta chains follows, all from one sample in a study of blood T cell repertoires in COVID-19. Here immunoSEQ multiplex PCR was the method, and the copy in TCRdb shows in-frame clones only, minus some. The table includes over 250,000 clones, 75% to 90% detected once. Sequenced: peripheral blood. These receptors all come from a woman in her 70s with acute or convalescent COVID-19. The conserved cysteine and the conserved F or W are not part of the CDR3 here.

ASRGPLGAAGTQGGANVLT	TRBV9
ATSRDYGTGPSGNTIY	TRBV15
ASSLDHGGNTEAF	TRBV2
ASSFPGTGAYGYT	TRBV5-4
ASSQDGGLDRETQY	TRBV4-2
ASSPGGGWNTEAF	TRBV5-4
ASSPTRLAGGRETQY	TRBV19
ASSFGTGNGYT	TRBV12-3/TRBV12-4
ASSLGGEPDEAF	TRBV7-8
ASSSEGLEGQPQH	TRBV28
ASRRTSQETQY	TRBV3-1/TRBV3-2
ASSPRGGYT	TRBV9
ASSPWEGGYGYT	TRBV7-8
ASSLGRVWGRNTEAF	TRBV7-8
ASSLEGNEQY	TRBV5-1
AWSEDNPVGGSGNTIY	TRBV30
ATSSSGAGELF	TRBV15
ASSLAKDRAQY	TRBV7-8
ASSRRELF	TRBV7-8
ASSPLAGEDTQY	TRBV5-1
AISEQGANGYT	TRBV10-3
ASSQMGTDTQY	TRBV19
ASSQDGPGFRAF	TRBV4-1
SVSEGGGYT	TRBV29-1
ASSPTSQETQY	TRBV18
ASSFTLGQASNTEAF	TRBV7-2
ASSLERGIQETQY	TRBV5-1
ASSRLGGTEAF	TRBV9
ASSTRQGPIVNTEAF	TRBV11-2
ASSTGLEDGYT	TRBV5-1
ASSIGTQRNEQF	TRBV19
ASSLDRGTEAF	TRBV7-9
ASSQLYNEQF	TRBV3-1/TRBV3-2
ASSFKTGASGELF	TRBV2
ASSALAGSLYEQY	TRBV5-6
ASSKEGVGSGGYT	TRBV21-1
ASSQNGQRSLSGNTIY	TRBV4-1
ASSQGVPSSYEQY	TRBV14
ASGSLSGRLGEKLF	TRBV12-5
ASSQDGHKNYGYT	TRBV3-1/TRBV3-2
ASSLRYRRDGYT	TRBV5-8
ASSYGGGLNTEAF	TRBV6-5
ASSQDRDRGLVYGYT	TRBV14
ASSGQGGSYEQY	TRBV5-1
ASSQGVGLGGVEETQY	TRBV4-2
ASSLAGRNYGYT	TRBV5-1
ASSLETGRPGANVLT	TRBV5-5
ASSLRPGSRTTIY	TRBV5-8
ASSLDRDGANVLT	TRBV6-6
ASSRPGLHSQRTEAF	TRBV3-1/TRBV3-2
SASGLAGDTQY	TRBV20-1
ASSWQGVQETQY	TRBV14
SVEDLRGAGGNEQF	TRBV29-1
ASSRDRGDQPQH	TRBV6-6
ASSPTATYEQY	TRBV11-2
ASNSWRAPVEAF	TRBV6-5
ASSESRGGADTQY	TRBV10-1
ASSERWRNTEAF	TRBV2
ASSQYLTTNTEAF	TRBV3-1/TRBV3-2